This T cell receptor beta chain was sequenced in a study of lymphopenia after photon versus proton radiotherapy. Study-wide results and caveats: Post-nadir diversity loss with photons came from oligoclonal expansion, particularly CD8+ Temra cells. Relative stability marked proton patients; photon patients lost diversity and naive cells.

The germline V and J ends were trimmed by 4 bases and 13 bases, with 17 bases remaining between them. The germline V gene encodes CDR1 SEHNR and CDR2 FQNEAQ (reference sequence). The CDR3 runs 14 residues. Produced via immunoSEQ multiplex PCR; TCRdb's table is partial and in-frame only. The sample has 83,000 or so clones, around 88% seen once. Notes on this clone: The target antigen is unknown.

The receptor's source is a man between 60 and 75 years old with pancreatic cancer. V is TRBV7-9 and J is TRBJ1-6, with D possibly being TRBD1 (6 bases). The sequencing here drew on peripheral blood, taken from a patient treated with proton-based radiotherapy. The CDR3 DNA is TGTGCCAGCAGCTCAAACGGACAGACCAGGCCCCTCCACTTT. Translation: CASSSNGQTRPLHF.